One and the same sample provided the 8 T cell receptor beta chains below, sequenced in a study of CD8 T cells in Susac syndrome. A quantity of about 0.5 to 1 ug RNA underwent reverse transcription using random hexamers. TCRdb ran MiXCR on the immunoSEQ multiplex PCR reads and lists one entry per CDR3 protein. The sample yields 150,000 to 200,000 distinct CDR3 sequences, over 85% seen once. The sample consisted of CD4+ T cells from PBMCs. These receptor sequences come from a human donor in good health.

CDR3 sequence: CSVQTGVMNTEAFF. The CDR3 DNA sequence: TGCAGCGTCCAAACAGGGGTGATGAACACTGAAGCTTTCTTT. The V gene is TRBV29-1, the J gene TRBJ1-1, with 7 bases identical to TRBD1. The junction had 7 bases not matched to a gene; V was cut back by 6 bases and J by 0 bases. This CDR3 region has 14 residues. The germline V gene has CDR1 SQVTM and CDR2 ANQGSEA.

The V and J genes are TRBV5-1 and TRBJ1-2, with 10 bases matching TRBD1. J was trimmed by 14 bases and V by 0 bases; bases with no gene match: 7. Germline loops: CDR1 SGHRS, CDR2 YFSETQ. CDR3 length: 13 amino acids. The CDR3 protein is CASSLGGQGKSTF. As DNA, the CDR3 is TGCGCCAGCAGCTTGGGGGGACAGGGGAAATCGACCTTC.

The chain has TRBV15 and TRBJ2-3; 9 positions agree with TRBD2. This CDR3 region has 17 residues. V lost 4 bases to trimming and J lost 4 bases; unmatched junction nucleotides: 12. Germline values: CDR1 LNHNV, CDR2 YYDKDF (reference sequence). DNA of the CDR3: TGTGCCACCAGCAAAGGAAGCGCGGGGGGGCTGGCAGATACGCAGTATTTT. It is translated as CATSKGSAGGLADTQYF. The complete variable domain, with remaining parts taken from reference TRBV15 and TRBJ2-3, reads DAMVIQNPRYQVTQFGKPVTLSCSQTLNHNVMYWYQQKSSQAPKLLFHYYDKDFNNEADTPDNFQSRRPNTSFCFLDIRSPGLGDTAMYLCATSKGSAGGLADTQYFGPGTRLTVL.

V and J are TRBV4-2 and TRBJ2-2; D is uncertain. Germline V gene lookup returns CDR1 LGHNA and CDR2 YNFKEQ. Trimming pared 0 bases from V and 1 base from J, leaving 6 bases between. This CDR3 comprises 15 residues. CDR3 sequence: CASSQDKENTGELFF. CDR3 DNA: TGTGCCAGCAGCCAAGATAAGGAGAACACCGGGGAGCTGTTTTTT.

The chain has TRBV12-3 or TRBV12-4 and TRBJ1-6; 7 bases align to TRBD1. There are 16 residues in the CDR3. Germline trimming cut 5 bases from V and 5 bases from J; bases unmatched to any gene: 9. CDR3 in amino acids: CASSLETGPDNSPLHF. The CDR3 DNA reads TGTGCCAGCAGTCTTGAGACAGGGCCTGATAATTCACCCCTCCACTTT.

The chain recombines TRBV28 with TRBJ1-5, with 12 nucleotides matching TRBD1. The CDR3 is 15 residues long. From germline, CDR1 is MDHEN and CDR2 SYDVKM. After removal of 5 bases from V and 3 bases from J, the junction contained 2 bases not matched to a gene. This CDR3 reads CASSAGQGANQPQHF. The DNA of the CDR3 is TGTGCCAGCAGTGCGGGACAGGGGGCCAATCAGCCCCAGCATTTT.

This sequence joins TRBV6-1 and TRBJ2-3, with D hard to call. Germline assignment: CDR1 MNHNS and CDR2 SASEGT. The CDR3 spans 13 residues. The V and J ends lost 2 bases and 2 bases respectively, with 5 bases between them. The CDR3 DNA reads TGTGCCAGCAGTGAAACCTACACAGATACGCAGTATTTT. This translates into CASSETYTDTQYF.

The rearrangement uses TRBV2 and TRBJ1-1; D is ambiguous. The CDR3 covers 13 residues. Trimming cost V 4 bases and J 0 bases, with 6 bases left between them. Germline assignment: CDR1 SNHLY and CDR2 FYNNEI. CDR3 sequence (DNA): TGTGCCAGCAGTGCCAAAATGAACACTGAAGCTTTCTTT. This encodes CASSAKMNTEAFF.